The 3 T cell receptor beta chains below all came from one sample that was sequenced in a study of T cell repertoires in cytomegalovirus infection. One entry per CDR3 protein, called by TCRdb with MiXCR from the reads. This table has roughly 230,000 distinct CDR3 sequences, roughly 22% appearing once. Sequenced material: CD8+ T cells from PBMCs. These receptors all stem from a human donor in good health (CMV status not recorded). Some clones in this sample may be carry-over from other donors' samples.

The V call is TRBV29-1, the J call TRBJ2-7; a weak D match, TRBD1 (5 bases). The CDR3 has 12 amino acids. Germline V gene lookup returns CDR1 SQVTM and CDR2 ANQGSEA. V dropped 4 bases and J dropped 3 bases, with 10 bases sitting between them. DNA of the CDR3: TGCAGCGTTGGGGGCACCTACTACGAGCAGTACTTC. Its translation is CSVGGTYYEQYF.

V gene TRBV20-1 combines with J gene TRBJ1-1; D uncertain. This CDR3 contains 15 residues. Trimming shortened V by 0 bases and J by 5 bases, and 16 bases separated the two germline ends. Per the germline V gene, CDR1 is DFQATT and CDR2 is SNEGSKA (reference sequence). The CDR3 DNA follows: TGCAGTGCTAGAGATCCCCTTGTGGCAGTTACTGAAGCTTTCTTT. It translates to CSARDPLVAVTEAFF.

The chain is built from TRBV6-6 and TRBJ2-7, with D unclear. Trimming removed 8 bases from V and 5 bases from J, with 16 bases in between. CDR1 is MNHNY, CDR2 SVGAGI, per germline (reference sequence). The CDR3 has 13 amino acids. CDR3 residues: CASSEQFFDEQYF. CDR3 sequence (DNA): TGTGCCAGCTCCGAACAGTTTTTCGACGAGCAGTACTTC.